This record looks at one T cell receptor (beta chain) sequence and its context. Its antigen remains unknown. The sample comes from a study of response to subunit inactivated influenza vaccine. Using its own MiXCR run on the RT-PCR reads, TCRdb lists one record per CDR3 protein. The table includes 700,000 to 900,000 distinct CDR3 sequences, 20% to 25% detected once. Findings and limits, study-wide: The authors suggested that few new T cells are recruited per seasonal influenza vaccination.

The sequencing here drew on PBMCs from blood, taken 5 days after vaccination. The TCR was taken from a man between 45 and 60 years old who received an inactivated influenza vaccine.

The CDR3 DNA sequence: TGTGCCAGCAGTTCGACAGGATACCATACGCAGTATTTT. It yields the protein CASSSTGYHTQYF. V gene TRBV6-2 or TRBV6-3 combines with J gene TRBJ2-3; perhaps TRBD1 as D (6 bases). Germline CDR1 is MNHEY and CDR2 is SVGEGT. V lost 4 bases, J lost 7 bases, and 12 bases lay in between. CDR3 length: 13 residues.